This T cell receptor (beta chain) came from a study of T cell changes during pregnancy in multiple sclerosis. TCRdb's table, derived via immunoSEQ multiplex PCR, lists solely in-frame clones and lacks some. Of about 40,000 clones listed, 70% to 90% are singletons. The length of the CDR3 is 14 residues. The V gene lost 7 bases and the J gene lost 6 bases, with 15 bases spanning the gap. CDR1 is MNHEY and CDR2 is SVGAGI in the germline V gene. The sample consisted of CD4+ T cells from peripheral blood mononuclear cells, taken before pregnancy. The genes are TRBV6-5 and TRBJ1-4; TRBD1 might be the D (5 bases). This receptor was taken from a female donor with multiple sclerosis, enrolled in a pregnancy study. DNA for the CDR3: TGTGCCAGCACCCCGAGGCCCAGGGATGAAAAACTGTTTTTT. As protein: CASTPRPRDEKLFF.